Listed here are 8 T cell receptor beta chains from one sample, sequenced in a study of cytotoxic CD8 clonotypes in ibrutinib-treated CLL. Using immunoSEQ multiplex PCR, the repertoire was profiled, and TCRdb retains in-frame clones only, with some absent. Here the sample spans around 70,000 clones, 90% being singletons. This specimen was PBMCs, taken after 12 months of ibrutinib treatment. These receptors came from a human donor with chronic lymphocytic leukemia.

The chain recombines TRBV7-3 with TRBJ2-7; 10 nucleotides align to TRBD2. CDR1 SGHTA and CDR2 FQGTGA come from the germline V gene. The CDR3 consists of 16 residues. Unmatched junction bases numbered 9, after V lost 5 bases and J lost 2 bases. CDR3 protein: CASSPSGLAPTYEQYF. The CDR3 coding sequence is TGTGCCAGCAGCCCCTCGGGACTAGCGCCCACCTACGAGCAGTACTTC.

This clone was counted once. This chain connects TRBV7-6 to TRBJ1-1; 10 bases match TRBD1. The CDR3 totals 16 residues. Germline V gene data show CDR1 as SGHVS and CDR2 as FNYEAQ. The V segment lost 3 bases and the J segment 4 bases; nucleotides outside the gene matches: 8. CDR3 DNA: TGTGCCAGCAGCTTGCGACAGGGGGCCTCGATCACTGAAGCTTTCTTT. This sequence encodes CASSLRQGASITEAFF. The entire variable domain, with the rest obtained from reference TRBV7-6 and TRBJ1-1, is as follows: GAGVSQSPRYKVTKRGQDVALRCDPISGHVSLYWYRQALGQGPEFLTYFNYEAQQDKSGLPNDRFSAERPEGSISTLTIQRTEQRDSAMYRCASSLRQGASITEAFFGQGTRLTVV.

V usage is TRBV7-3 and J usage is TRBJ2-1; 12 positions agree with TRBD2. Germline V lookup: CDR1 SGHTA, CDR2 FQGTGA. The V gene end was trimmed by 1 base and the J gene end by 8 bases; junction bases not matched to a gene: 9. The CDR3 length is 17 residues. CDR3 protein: CASSLSPSGRGSYEQFF. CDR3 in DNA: TGTGCCAGCAGCTTAAGTCCTAGCGGGAGGGGGTCATATGAGCAGTTCTTC. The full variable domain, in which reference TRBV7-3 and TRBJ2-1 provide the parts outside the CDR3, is GAGVSQTPSNKVTEKGKYVELRCDPISGHTALYWYRQSLGQGPEFLIYFQGTGAADDSGLPNDRFFAVRPEGSVSTLKIQRTERGDSAVYLCASSLSPSGRGSYEQFFGPGTRLTVL.

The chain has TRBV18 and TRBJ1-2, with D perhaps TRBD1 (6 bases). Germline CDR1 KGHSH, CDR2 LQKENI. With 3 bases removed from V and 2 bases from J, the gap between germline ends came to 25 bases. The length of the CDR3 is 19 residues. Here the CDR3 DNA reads TGTGCCAGCTCACCGAGACCACACCAACCGGGACAATCAAACTATGGCTACACCTTC. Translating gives CASSPRPHQPGQSNYGYTF.

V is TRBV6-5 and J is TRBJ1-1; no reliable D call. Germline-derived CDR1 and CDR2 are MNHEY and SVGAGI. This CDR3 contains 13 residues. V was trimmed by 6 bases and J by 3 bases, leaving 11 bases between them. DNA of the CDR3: TGTGCCAGCAGCCCCACCCGGGACACTGAAGCTTTCTTT. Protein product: CASSPTRDTEAFF.

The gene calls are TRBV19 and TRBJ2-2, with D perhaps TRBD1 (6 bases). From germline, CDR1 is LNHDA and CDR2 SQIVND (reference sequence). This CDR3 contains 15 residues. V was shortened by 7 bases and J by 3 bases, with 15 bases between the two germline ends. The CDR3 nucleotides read TGTGCCAGTATCGCCGGGACACTGTACACCGGGGAGCTGTTTTTT. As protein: CASIAGTLYTGELFF.

The CDR3, as DNA: TGTGCCAGAAGCTCGCTCAAAGGACAGTCACCGAACGAGCAGTACTTC. This codes for CARSSLKGQSPNEQYF. The chain recombines TRBV5-3 with TRBJ2-7, with TRBD1 as a possible D gene (6 bases). Being an ORF, TRBV5-3 has a function that is uncertain. The CDR3 loop spans 16 amino acids. V lost 3 bases to trimming and J lost 5 bases, with 21 bases between them.

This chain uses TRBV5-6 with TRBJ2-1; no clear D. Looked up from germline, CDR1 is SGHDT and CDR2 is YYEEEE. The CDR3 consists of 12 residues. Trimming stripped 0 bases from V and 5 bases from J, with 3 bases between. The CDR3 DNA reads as TGTGCCAGCAGCTTGGCTAACAATGAGCAGTTCTTC. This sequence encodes CASSLANNEQFF.